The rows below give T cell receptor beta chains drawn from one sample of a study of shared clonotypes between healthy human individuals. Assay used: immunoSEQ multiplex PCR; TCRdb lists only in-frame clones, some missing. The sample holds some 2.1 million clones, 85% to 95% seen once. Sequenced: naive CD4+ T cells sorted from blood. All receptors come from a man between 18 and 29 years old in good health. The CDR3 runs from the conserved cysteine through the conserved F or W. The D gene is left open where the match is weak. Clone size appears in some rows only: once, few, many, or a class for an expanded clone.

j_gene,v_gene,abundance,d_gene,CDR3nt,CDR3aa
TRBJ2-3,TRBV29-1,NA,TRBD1,TGCAGCGTTAGACAGGGGGTGAGCACAGATACGCAGTATTTT,CSVRQGVSTDTQYF
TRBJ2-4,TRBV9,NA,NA,TGTGCCAGCAGCCGGGGCCTCAAAAACATTCAGTACTTC,CASSRGLKNIQYF
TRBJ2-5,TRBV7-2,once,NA,TGTGCCAGCAACCGGGGCGGGGCCCAAGAGACCCAGTACTTC,CASNRGGAQETQYF
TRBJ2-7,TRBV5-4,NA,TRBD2,TGTGCCAGCAGCCGAAGTACTAGCGACTCCTACGAGCAGTACTTC,CASSRSTSDSYEQYF
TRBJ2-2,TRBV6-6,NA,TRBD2,TGTGCCAGCACCCCACGGGAGGGCACCGGGGAGCTGTTTTTT,CASTPREGTGELFF
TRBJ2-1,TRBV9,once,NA,TGTGCCAGCAGCGTAGGAAAAACGGCTAGCATATACAATGAGCAGTTCTTC,CASSVGKTASIYNEQFF
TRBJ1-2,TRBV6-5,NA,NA,TGTGCCAGCAGTTATGACAGATTGTTTGGGTATGGCTACACCTTC,CASSYDRLFGYGYTF
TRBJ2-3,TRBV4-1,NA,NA,TGCGCCAGCAGCCAAGGGACAGCTGCTAGCACAGATACGCAGTATTTT,CASSQGTAASTDTQYF
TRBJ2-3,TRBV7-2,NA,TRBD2,TGTGCCAGCAGCTCGTTGGGGACTAGCGTTGCAGATACGCAGTATTTT,CASSSLGTSVADTQYF
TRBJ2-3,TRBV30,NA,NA,TGTGCCTGGAGTGTACGCGCACCTAGCACAGATACGCAGTATTTT,CAWSVRAPSTDTQYF
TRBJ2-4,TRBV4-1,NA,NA,TGCGCCAGCAGCCAACGAGGCCTTGCCAAAAACATTCAGTACTTC,CASSQRGLAKNIQYF
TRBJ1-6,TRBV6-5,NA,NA,TGTGCCAGCAGCCGAACAGGGAATAGATCACCCCTCCACTTT,CASSRTGNRSPLHF
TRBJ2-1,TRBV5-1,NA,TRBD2,TGCGCCAGCAGCGGTGGACTAGCGGGGGCCTACAATGAGCAGTTCTTC,CASSGGLAGAYNEQFF
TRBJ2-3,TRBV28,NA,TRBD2,TGTGCCAGCAGTTCTGCGGGGGGGCTTACAGATACGCAGTATTTT,CASSSAGGLTDTQYF
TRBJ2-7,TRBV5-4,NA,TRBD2,TGTGCCAGCAGCCTTCTAGCGGGAAACTCCTACGAGCAGTACTTC,CASSLLAGNSYEQYF
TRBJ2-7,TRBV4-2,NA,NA,TGTGCCAGCAGCCAAGATCCGGGAAGTGTGTACGAGCAGTACTTC,CASSQDPGSVYEQYF
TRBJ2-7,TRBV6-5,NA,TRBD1,TGTGCCAGCAGTCGACAGGGGTCGATGGAGCAGTACTTC,CASSRQGSMEQYF
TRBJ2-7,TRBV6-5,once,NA,TGTGCCAGCAGTTCCGGGACATTTGAACCCGAGCAGTACTTC,CASSSGTFEPEQYF
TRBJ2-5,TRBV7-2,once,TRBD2,TGTGCCAGCAGCTTAGCTAGCGGGGCGGTAGAGACCCAGTACTTC,CASSLASGAVETQYF
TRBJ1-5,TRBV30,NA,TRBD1,TGTGCCTGGAGGAGACAGGGTTTGGGCAATCAGCCCCAGCATTTT,CAWRRQGLGNQPQHF
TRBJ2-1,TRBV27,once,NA,TGTGCCAGCAGTCCCTCGGACAGCTCCTACAATGAGCAGTTCTTC,CASSPSDSSYNEQFF
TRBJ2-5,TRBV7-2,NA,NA,TGTGCCAGCAGCTTAAGAATAGCAGGGGAGACCCAGTACTTC,CASSLRIAGETQYF
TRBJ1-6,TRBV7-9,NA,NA,TGTGCCAGCAGCTTAGGCGGCGGGGAAAATAATTCACCCCTCCACTTT,CASSLGGGENNSPLHF
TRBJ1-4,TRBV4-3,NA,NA,TGCGCCAGCAGCCAAGATCCGGGGAATGAAAAACTGTTTTTT,CASSQDPGNEKLFF
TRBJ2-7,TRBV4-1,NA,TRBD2,TGCGCCAGCAGCCAAGAGGGGGTTAGCGGGAGCGACTACGAGCAGTACTTC,CASSQEGVSGSDYEQYF
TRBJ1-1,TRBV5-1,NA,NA,TGCGCCAGCAGCTTGAACGGAGGGGTTAACACTGAAGCTTTCTTT,CASSLNGGVNTEAFF